This T cell receptor (beta chain) was profiled in a study of human T cells and chemical hapten exposure. Germline V gene data show CDR1 as SGHDT and CDR2 as YYEEEE. V shed 4 bases and J 1 base; nucleotides not matched to a gene: 9. The CDR3 contains 17 residues. This clonotype was counted only a few times. The time point here: patch test 2, 6 weeks after DPC sensitization. Stated treatment: therapeutic diphenylcyclopropenone sensitization with weekly scalp DPC. TCRdb fed the RACE reads into MiXCR, producing one record per CDR3 protein. The sample holds approximately 40,000 distinct CDR3 sequences, 3% to 3.5% seen once.

V and J are TRBV5-6 and TRBJ2-1, with TRBD1 matching 9 bases. The sample in question was whole blood, obtained in connection with sensitization to the hapten diphenylcyclopropenone (DPC). The TCR comes from a man between 40 and 49 years old with alopecia areata. Some clones in this sample may be carry-over from other donors' samples. The CDR3 DNA follows: TGTGCCAGCAGCCCGGACAGGGGTCTGAGTTCCTACAATGAGCAGTTCTTC. Translating it yields CASSPDRGLSSYNEQFF.